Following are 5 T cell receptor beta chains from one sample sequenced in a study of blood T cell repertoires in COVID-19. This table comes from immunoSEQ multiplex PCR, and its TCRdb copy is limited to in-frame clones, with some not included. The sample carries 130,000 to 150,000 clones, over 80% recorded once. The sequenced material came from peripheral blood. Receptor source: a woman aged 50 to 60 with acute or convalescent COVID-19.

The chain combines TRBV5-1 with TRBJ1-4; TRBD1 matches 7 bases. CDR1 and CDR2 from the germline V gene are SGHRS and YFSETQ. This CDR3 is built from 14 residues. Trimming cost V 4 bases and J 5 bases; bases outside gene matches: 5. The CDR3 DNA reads TGCGCCAGCAGCCGGGACAGAGGGAATGAAAAACTGTTTTTT. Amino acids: CASSRDRGNEKLFF.

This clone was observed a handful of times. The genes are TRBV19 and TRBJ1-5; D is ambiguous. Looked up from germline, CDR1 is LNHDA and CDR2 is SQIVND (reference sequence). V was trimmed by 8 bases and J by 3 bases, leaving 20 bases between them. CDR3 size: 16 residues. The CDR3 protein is CASFPGLGRNNQPQHF. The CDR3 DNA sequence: TGTGCCAGTTTCCCTGGTTTGGGGAGGAACAATCAGCCCCAGCATTTT.

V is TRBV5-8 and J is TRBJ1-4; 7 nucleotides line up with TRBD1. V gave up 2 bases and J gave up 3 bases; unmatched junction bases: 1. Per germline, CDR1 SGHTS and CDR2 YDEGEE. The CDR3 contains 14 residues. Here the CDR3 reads CASSFRGANEKLFF. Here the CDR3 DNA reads TGTGCCAGCAGCTTCAGGGGGGCTAATGAAAAACTGTTTTTT.

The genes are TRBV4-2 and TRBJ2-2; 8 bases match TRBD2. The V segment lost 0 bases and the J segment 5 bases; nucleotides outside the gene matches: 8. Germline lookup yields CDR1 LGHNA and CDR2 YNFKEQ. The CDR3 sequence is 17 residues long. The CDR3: CASSQDFSGGRTGELFF. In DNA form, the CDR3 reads TGTGCCAGCAGCCAAGACTTCAGCGGGGGTAGGACCGGGGAGCTGTTTTTT.

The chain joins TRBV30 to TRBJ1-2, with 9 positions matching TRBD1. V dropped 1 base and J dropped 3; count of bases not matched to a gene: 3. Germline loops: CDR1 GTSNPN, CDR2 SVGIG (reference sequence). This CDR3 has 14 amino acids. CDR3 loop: CAWSGDRAYYGYTF. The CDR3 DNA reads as TGTGCCTGGAGTGGGGACAGGGCGTACTATGGCTACACCTTC.